The 19 T cell receptor beta chains given below trace back to one sample, sequenced in a study of T cells after yellow fever vaccination. TCRdb itself ran the 5' RACE reads through MiXCR, one entry per CDR3 protein. The sample has 400,000 to 650,000 distinct CDR3 sequences; 21% are singletons. This specimen was PBMCs, taken 20 to 25 days after the first yellow fever vaccination. These receptors originate from a man aged 18 to 35 who received the YFV17D yellow fever vaccine.

The rearrangement joins TRBV11-1 to TRBJ2-7, with D tentatively TRBD1 (5 bases). CDR3 length: 15 residues. Trimming stripped 5 bases from V and 2 bases from J, with 16 bases between. Germline CDR1 reads SGHAT; CDR2 reads FQDESV (reference sequence). CDR3 sequence (DNA): TGTGCCAGCAGCCCCGGACGTAGGGGAACCTACGAGCAGTACTTC. Protein sequence: CASSPGRRGTYEQYF. Full variable domain (rest looked up from reference TRBV11-1 and TRBJ2-7): EAEVAQSPRYKITEKSQAVAFWCDPISGHATLYWYRQILGQGPELLVQFQDESVVDDSQLPKDRFSAERLKGVDSTLKIQPAELGDSAMYLCASSPGRRGTYEQYFGPGTRLTVT.

This clonotype has more than one count but fewer than ten. This chain joins TRBV12-3 or TRBV12-4 and TRBJ1-5; D uncertain. The CDR3 has 15 amino acids. Trimming took 5 bases from V and 4 from J, leaving 15 bases between them. The CDR3 region has the DNA TGTGCCAGCAGTACCAACGATCCTGGGAATCAGCCCCAGCATTTT. This encodes CASSTNDPGNQPQHF.

The J gene is TRBJ1-6, the V gene TRBV20-1; no clear D. The germline CDR1 and CDR2 sequences are DFQATT and SNEGSKA (reference sequence). The V gene lost 7 bases and the J gene lost 2 bases, with 12 bases spanning the gap. This CDR3 contains 14 residues. For the CDR3, the DNA is TGCAGTGTCTCCGTAGCCCCCTATAATTCACCCCTCCACTTT. Protein product: CSVSVAPYNSPLHF.

This clonotype occurred a few times. J is TRBJ2-4 and V is TRBV20-1, with D unclear. The CDR3 is 12 residues long. Trimming left V 3 bases short and J 6 bases short, with 9 bases between. Germline V gene data show CDR1 as DFQATT and CDR2 as SNEGSKA (reference sequence). CDR3 bases: TGCAGTGCTAGTATCCAGATAAACATTCAGTACTTC. Its protein is CSASIQINIQYF.

V and J are TRBV15 and TRBJ2-1; 14 bases line up with TRBD2. Germline CDR1 is LNHNV and CDR2 is YYDKDF (reference sequence). Trimming cost V 0 bases and J 2 bases; bases outside gene matches: 9. There are 20 residues in the CDR3. The CDR3 spells CATSREVPGLAGATYNEQFF. CDR3 coding DNA: TGTGCCACCAGCAGAGAGGTCCCGGGACTAGCGGGGGCCACCTACAATGAGCAGTTCTTC.

The rearrangement joins TRBV15 to TRBJ1-3, with TRBD1 matching over 10 bases. In germline, CDR1 is LNHNV, CDR2 YYDKDF (reference sequence). The CDR3 is 16 amino acids. After removal of 3 bases from V and 1 base from J, the junction contained 3 bases not matched to a gene. The CDR3 nucleotides read TGTGCCACCAGCAGTGGGACAGGGGAATCTGGAAACACCATATATTTT. Its protein product is CATSSGTGESGNTIYF.

This clonotype appeared many times. The genes are TRBV5-5 and TRBJ2-1; no clear D gene. The germline V and J ends were trimmed by 0 bases and 2 bases, with 9 bases remaining between them. Germline V gene lookup returns CDR1 SGHKS and CDR2 YYEKEE (reference sequence). The CDR3 spans 15 residues. The DNA for the CDR3 is TGTGCCAGCAGCTTGGCCCCGGGTGCCTACAATGAGCAGTTCTTC. It is translated as CASSLAPGAYNEQFF.

V is TRBV18 and J is TRBJ2-3; D is undetermined. V was trimmed by 2 bases and J by 2 bases, leaving 8 bases between them. Per germline, CDR1 KGHSH and CDR2 LQKENI. The length of the CDR3 is 14 residues. CDR3 sequence (DNA): TGTGCCAGCTCACCAGGCAGACTCACAGATACGCAGTATTTT. Amino acid sequence: CASSPGRLTDTQYF.

This clonotype was counted only a few times. The V and J genes are TRBV12-5 and TRBJ1-1; 12 bases fit TRBD1. This CDR3 region has 14 residues. Germline values: CDR1 LGHNT, CDR2 FRNRAP. The V gene end was trimmed by 5 bases and the J gene end by 7 bases; junction bases not matched to a gene: 5. This CDR3 reads CASGPGQGAGEAFF. In DNA form, the CDR3 reads TGTGCTAGTGGTCCGGGACAGGGGGCTGGTGAAGCTTTCTTT.

The genes are TRBV6-2 or TRBV6-3 and TRBJ2-5; possibly TRBD2 for D (5 bases). The germline V gene encodes CDR1 MNHEY and CDR2 SVGEGT. Between the trimmed V and J ends, which lost 9 bases and 2 bases, there was a span of 19 bases. The CDR3 is 15 residues long. The CDR3 DNA reads as TGTGCCAGGTCGGCTGCCCTCCCGGGGCAAGAGACCCAGTACTTC. This translates into CARSAALPGQETQYF.

DNA for the CDR3: TGTGCCAGCAGCTCCAGCGATAGAACTTCTAACTATGGCTACACCTTC. Encoded protein: CASSSSDRTSNYGYTF. V gene TRBV7-9 combines with J gene TRBJ1-2; D unresolved. Germline assignment: CDR1 SEHNR and CDR2 FQNEAQ (reference sequence). V was cut by 4 bases and J by 0 bases, with 15 bases left in between. This CDR3 is 16 amino acids long. The full variable domain, completed using reference TRBV7-9 and TRBJ1-2, is DTGVSQNPRHKITKRGQNVTFRCDPISEHNRLYWYRQTLGQGPEFLTYFQNEAQLEKSRLLSDRFSAERPKGSFSTLEIQRTEQGDSAMYLCASSSSDRTSNYGYTFGSGTRLTVV.

This clonotype has a handful of counts. V usage is TRBV28 and J usage is TRBJ2-3; 10 positions match TRBD2. With V trimmed by 3 bases and J by 7 bases, 10 bases remained unmatched. This CDR3 has 16 residues. Germline V gene sequence: CDR1 MDHEN, CDR2 SYDVKM. CDR3 residues: CASSFGAGGHMNTQYF. In DNA, the CDR3 is TGTGCCAGCAGTTTCGGAGCGGGGGGGCACATGAATACGCAGTATTTT. Full variable domain (remainder filled in from reference TRBV28 and TRBJ2-3): DVKVTQSSRYLVKRTGEKVFLECVQDMDHENMFWYRQDPGLGLRLIYFSYDVKMKEKGDIPEGYSVSREKKERFSLILESASTNQTSMYLCASSFGAGGHMNTQYFGPGTRLTVL.

This clonotype has more than one count but fewer than ten. The chain joins TRBV12-3 or TRBV12-4 to TRBJ2-2; D uncertain. Trimming cost V 5 bases and J 0 bases, with 7 bases left between them. The CDR3 loop spans 14 amino acids. The CDR3 loop is CASSTPPNTGELFF. CDR3 in DNA: TGTGCCAGCAGTACCCCCCCGAACACCGGGGAGCTGTTTTTT.

The rearrangement links TRBV4-1 to TRBJ1-2; D gene ambiguous. This CDR3 is 14 amino acids long. V was shortened by 1 base and J by 1 base, with 7 bases between the two germline ends. Germline-derived CDR1 and CDR2 are MGHRA and YSYEKL. The CDR3 DNA sequence: TGCGCCAGCAGCCAAGCGACCAGTAACTATGGCTACACCTTC. Translated: CASSQATSNYGYTF.

This clonotype was seen only a few times. The rearrangement links TRBV7-9 to TRBJ2-1; TRBD2 matches at 11 bases. V was clipped by 4 bases and J by 4 bases; unmatched bases: 6. The CDR3 spans 16 residues. Germline values: CDR1 SEHNR, CDR2 FQNEAQ (reference sequence). The chain's CDR3 is CASSSYSGGGYNEQFF. CDR3 DNA: TGTGCCAGCAGCTCCTATAGCGGGGGGGGGTACAATGAGCAGTTCTTC.

This clonotype was recorded many times. The V and J genes are TRBV15 and TRBJ1-1, with no clear D. Germline V gives CDR1 LNHNV, CDR2 YYDKDF (reference sequence). Trimming pared 0 bases from V and 11 bases from J, leaving 10 bases between. The CDR3 is 12 residues long. In nucleotides, the CDR3 is TGTGCCACCAGCAGAGATCAACAACGGGCTTTCTTT. It is translated as CATSRDQQRAFF.

There are a few counts of this clonotype. The chain has TRBV4-3 and TRBJ1-2; D uncertain. This CDR3 comprises 14 residues. Trimming shortened V by 4 bases and J by 8 bases, and 17 bases separated the two germline ends. Per germline, CDR1 LGHNA and CDR2 YSLEER. The CDR3 coding sequence is TGCGCCAGCAGCCGCCTTCCTGCCAGTCGGGGCTACACCTTC. Its protein product is CASSRLPASRGYTF.

There are a few counts of this clonotype. The rearrangement uses TRBV3-1 and TRBJ2-1; no clear D. The CDR3 sequence is 16 residues long. Deletions cut 0 bases from V and 4 bases from J, with 13 bases between. Germline V lookup: CDR1 LGHDT, CDR2 YNNKEL (reference sequence). The CDR3 loop reads CASSQESSAQYNEQFF. The DNA for the CDR3 is TGTGCCAGCAGCCAAGAGTCGTCGGCCCAATACAATGAGCAGTTCTTC.

This chain joins TRBV9 and TRBJ2-2; 7 bases match TRBD2. V was clipped by 3 bases and J by 8 bases; unmatched bases: 10. The germline V gene has CDR1 SGDLS and CDR2 YYNGEE. This CDR3 is 15 amino acids long. The CDR3 DNA reads as TGTGCCAGCAGCGCCGGGGACTACGTCGGGGGGGAGCTGTTTTTT. Residues: CASSAGDYVGGELFF.